The subject of this entry is one T cell receptor (beta chain). What antigen it recognizes has not been identified. Base qualities were left out, and no much larger clone turns up one base away. This record belongs to a study of T cell responses to AZD1222 COVID-19 vaccine (dated by TCRdb to about 2021). About the study as a whole: AZD1222 recipients given second doses at about 4 weeks or at about 12 weeks were pooled, since spike-specific TCR depth and breadth were not found to differ between the two schedules. Enrollment into the trials was organized by age into subgroups of 18-55, 56-69 and 70-plus years, and those subgroups contained roughly 140, 27 and 60 TCR-sequenced participants, respectively. A total of about 230 trial participants underwent TCR sequencing, of whom 200 to 220 received two doses of AZD1222 and about 25 received two doses of the MenACWY control vaccine.

The CDR3 regions of human TCRbeta chains were analyzed by immunosequencing. On the authors' methods: Repertoire TCRs were checked for matches against a reference library of SARS-CoV-2-specific TCRs that had been generated using the MIRA antigen-specificity platform. Breadth meant the fraction of unique TCRs that were SARS-CoV-2-associated, whereas depth meant the fraction of total T cells that were SARS-CoV-2-associated. Using the MIRA data, each spike-specific TCR was mapped to the spike region that the TCR reacts to and placed in a CD4 or CD8 class. Log10-transformed breadth and depth values were compared by one-way ANOVA with Sidak's multiple comparisons tests. Imported from immuneACCESS, the table was reduced by TCRdb to in-frame sequences with V and J called. These copies leave out some clones; in studies compared against another copy, an unresolved V gene accounts for under half, and the cause of the remainder is not known. The V and J calls and clone size were taken over from that table, and D and trimming were inferred from the DNA. A total of about 180,000 clones appear in this sample, roughly nine tenths of them only once. The ten largest clonotypes hold roughly 6.9% of the sample.

Sample time point, as interpreted from the label and publication: baseline before first vaccination. Vaccinee samples came from UK trials COV001 and COV002, including a single-blind randomized controlled phase 2/3 trial of AZD1222 (ChAdOx1 nCoV-19) in healthy adults. Trial participant PBMC samples were collected at day 0 and day 28 after the second dose for TCRbeta chain sequencing. The V end loses 1 base and the J end loses 6 bases, and a stretch of 15 bases separates them. The germline V gene encodes CDR1 SGHVS and CDR2 FQNEAQ. From the cysteine through the phenylalanine, the CDR3 covers 16 amino acids. Of all the DNA, just the CDR3 is kept, 48 bases in frame from base 1. The paper's findings and limits, for the study overall: Because no samples from the day 14 peak response were available, repertoires could be characterized only after the peak T cell response. CD4 TCRs associated with the vaccine covered the entire spike protein, and the dominant responses were in regions 160-218 and 743-854. The 56-69-year group was small, and its depth increase did not reach significance, likely because of low power. Participants were mostly white British, with more females than males. The authors suggested clonal diversity may have been underestimated. Reportedly, close to half of the unique spike-specific TCRs recognized epitopes lying outside the regions that are mutated in the B.1.351 and B.1.1.7 variants. Only five or six AZD1222 recipients were SARS-CoV-2 seropositive at baseline, limiting conclusions about previously exposed vaccinees. After two AZD1222 doses, both the breadth and the depth of spike-specific TCRs were significantly higher than at day 0 and than in MenACWY recipients.

The TCR was taken from an adult in good health. The sequencing here drew on peripheral blood, taken on day 0 of AZD1222 vaccination. The rearrangement combines TRBV7-8 with TRBJ2-2; a tentative D call is TRBD1 (5 bases match). This receptor carries the CDR3 CASSLDQGFSSGELFF. The DNA is as follows: TGTGCCAGCAGCTTAGACCAGGGCTTCAGTTCCGGGGAGCTGTTTTTT.